This TCR beta chain comes out of a study of kidney transplant recipient with SARS-CoV-2 infection (dated by TCRdb to the early 2020s). Sequencing took place on an Illumina MiSeq. Profiling of the peripheral T cell repertoire was carried out for human TCRbeta genes. As for how the authors treated the data: To account for variability over time, differences in clonotype abundance were tested using beta-binomial modelling. Expanded clonotypes were screened against the ImmuneCODE reference database of SARS-CoV-2-associated TCRs and were mapped to viral genome regions. Additional repertoire analyses examined TRBV gene usage, CDR3 length, CDR3 amino acid overlap between time points, distributions of clonotype abundance, and Jaccard similarity. The public reads were reanalyzed by TCRdb: fastp trimming at Q25, MiXCR alignment, in-frame beta chains only. CDR3 protein duplicates are merged, each entry listing the most common genes and DNA. The V and J calls shown here were made by TCRdb, not taken from the authors' results. The sample data list 200,000 to 300,000 distinct CDR3 sequences, and more than 25% of these were observed just once. The biggest ten clones account for almost 7.5% of the sample.

This clonotype was picked up a small number of times. Its recognized antigen is unknown. Base qualities were left out, and no much larger clone turns up one base away. Looking up the germline V gene yields CDR1 SGHVS and CDR2 FNYEAQ. CDR3 length: 13 amino acids, cysteine to phenylalanine. Just CDR3 DNA is preserved here, 39 bases in frame from base 1. V is pared back by 2 bases and J by 6 bases, with 10 bases lying between the germline termini. This sample's time point label indicates: pre-pandemic baseline sample and day 111 after first positive SARS-CoV-2 test. The TCR was taken from a young adult male patient who had COVID-19 and was a kidney transplant recipient. Some T cells present after a transplant may be cells of the graft donor. Sample: a blood sample, taken at baseline and on day 111 from a kidney transplant recipient. The chain couples TRBV7-6 to TRBJ1-2, with TRBD1 tentatively as D gene (5 bases match). The DNA reads as follows: TGTGCCAGCAGCTTACGGGCAGGGAATGGCTACACCTTC. It specifies CASSLRAGNGYTF.